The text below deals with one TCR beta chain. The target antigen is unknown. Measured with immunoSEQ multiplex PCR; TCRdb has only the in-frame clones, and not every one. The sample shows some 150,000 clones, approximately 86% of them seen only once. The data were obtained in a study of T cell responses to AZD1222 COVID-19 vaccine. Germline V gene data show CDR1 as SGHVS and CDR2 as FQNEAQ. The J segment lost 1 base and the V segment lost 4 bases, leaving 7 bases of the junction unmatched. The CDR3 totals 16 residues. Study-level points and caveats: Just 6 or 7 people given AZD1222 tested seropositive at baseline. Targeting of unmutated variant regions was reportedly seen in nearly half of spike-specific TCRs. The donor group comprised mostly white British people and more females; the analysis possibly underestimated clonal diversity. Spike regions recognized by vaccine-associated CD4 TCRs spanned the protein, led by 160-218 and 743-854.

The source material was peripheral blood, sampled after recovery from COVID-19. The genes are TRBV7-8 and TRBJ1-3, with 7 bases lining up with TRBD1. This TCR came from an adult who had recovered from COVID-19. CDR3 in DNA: TGTGCCAGCAGCTCGAGACAGGGAAGGTCTGGAAACACCATATATTTT. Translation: CASSSRQGRSGNTIYF.